One sample yielded the 25 T cell receptor beta chains listed below, sequenced in a study of blood T cell repertoires in COVID-19. Measured with immunoSEQ multiplex PCR; TCRdb has only the in-frame clones, and not every one. Of 120,000 to 150,000 clones listed, roughly 76% were seen once; the top ten hold 7% to 9%. The specimen was peripheral blood. The receptor source for this set is a human donor with acute or convalescent COVID-19. The donor label of this sample is uncertain.

This clone was detected only a few times. The rearrangement joins TRBV6-4 to TRBJ1-1; D possibly corresponds to TRBD1 (6 bases). Trimming removed 6 bases from V and 7 bases from J, with 18 bases in between. Germline V gene sequence: CDR1 MRHNA, CDR2 SNTAGT. The CDR3 consists of 14 residues. The CDR3 coding sequence is TGTGCCAGCAGGATCAGTGAGGCAGGGGTTGAAGCTTTCTTT. It codes for CASRISEAGVEAFF.

This clone was counted a single time. V is TRBV19 and J is TRBJ1-5, with TRBD1 as a possible D gene (6 bases). The CDR3 covers 15 residues. V lost 1 base to trimming and J lost 4 bases, with 11 bases between them. CDR1 LNHDA and CDR2 SQIVND come from the germline V gene (reference sequence). DNA of the CDR3: TGTGCCAGTAGTATAGGAGGGACACCAAATCAGCCCCAGCATTTT. It codes for CASSIGGTPNQPQHF. The full variable domain, in which reference TRBV19 and TRBJ1-5 provide the parts outside the CDR3, is DGGITQSPKYLFRKEGQNVTLSCEQNLNHDAMYWYRQDPGQGLRLIYYSQIVNDFQKGDIAEGYSVSREKKESFPLTVTSAQKNPTAFYLCASSIGGTPNQPQHFGDGTRLSIL.

This clone has only a few counts. The chain's CDR3 is CATSKGTSGGSPDEQYF. The CDR3 nucleotides read TGTGCCACCAGCAAGGGGACTAGCGGGGGATCCCCTGACGAGCAGTACTTC. The chain recombines TRBV15 with TRBJ2-7, with 14 bases fitting TRBD2. This CDR3 comprises 17 residues. Trimming removed 4 bases from V and 5 bases from J; junction bases left unmatched: 10. Germline V gene data show CDR1 as LNHNV and CDR2 as YYDKDF (reference sequence).

The chain links TRBV9 to TRBJ2-7; tentatively, D is TRBD1 (7 bases). The CDR3 is 16 amino acids. Germline V gives CDR1 SGDLS, CDR2 YYNGEE. The V and J ends lost 0 bases and 5 bases respectively, with 18 bases between them. The CDR3 bases are TGTGCCAGCAGCGTAGACGCGGGACAGCCAGGGAACGAGCAGTACGTC. Translation gives CASSVDAGQPGNEQYV.

The V and J genes are TRBV30 and TRBJ1-2, with a tentative D call TRBD1 (6 bases). Germline CDR1 GTSNPN, CDR2 SVGIG (reference sequence). This CDR3 is 13 amino acids long. Trimming stripped 5 bases from V and 5 bases from J, with 15 bases between. The DNA for the CDR3 is TGTGCCTGGGGAGACAGGAGAACTTATGGCTACACCTTC. It yields the protein CAWGDRRTYGYTF.

CDR3 protein: CASSFQGNSPLHF. CDR3 DNA: TGTGCCAGCAGTTTCCAGGGTAATTCACCCCTCCACTTT. The V and J genes are TRBV6-5 and TRBJ1-6; D possibly corresponds to TRBD1 (5 bases). CDR1 and CDR2 (germline): MNHEY, SVGAGI. The CDR3 loop spans 13 amino acids. V lost 4 bases and J 6 bases, leaving 7 bases between the germline ends.

The rearrangement joins TRBV9 to TRBJ1-2, with D possibly matching TRBD1 (6 bases). The germline V gene has CDR1 SGDLS and CDR2 YYNGEE. This CDR3 spans 14 amino acids. V was pared by 3 bases and J by 2 bases, with 11 bases between. The CDR3, as DNA: TGTGCCAGCAGCGCCCCTGGGGGCAACTATGGCTACACCTTC. It translates to CASSAPGGNYGYTF.

This rearrangement joins TRBV5-1 to TRBJ2-3; 9 bases map to TRBD2. The germline V gene has CDR1 SGHRS and CDR2 YFSETQ. J gave up 2 bases and V 2 bases, and 3 bases lay outside the gene matches. This CDR3 is built from 15 residues. The CDR3 nucleotides are TGCGCCAGCAGCTTAGCGGGGGGTACCACAGATACGCAGTATTTT. Translating gives CASSLAGGTTDTQYF.

This chain joins TRBV27 and TRBJ1-4, with 9 bases matching TRBD1. This CDR3 is built from 14 residues. Trimming at V came to 5 bases and at J to 10 bases, leaving 8 bases not matched to a gene. Germline CDR1 MNHEY, CDR2 SMNVEV (reference sequence). DNA for the CDR3: TGTGCCAGCAGTGCCGGGACAGGGTATAGAAAACTGTTTTTT. Protein: CASSAGTGYRKLFF.

This chain connects TRBV12-3 or TRBV12-4 to TRBJ1-5; the D gene is possibly TRBD1 (5 bases). V lost 3 bases, J lost 10 bases, and 10 bases lay in between. The CDR3 loop spans 12 amino acids. CDR3 protein: CASSFTGDPQHF. CDR3 nucleotide sequence: TGTGCCAGCAGTTTTACGGGGGATCCCCAGCATTTT.

The chain joins TRBV7-2 to TRBJ2-4; D unresolved. The CDR3 has 15 amino acids. V dropped 2 bases and J dropped 4 bases, with 12 bases sitting between them. CDR1 and CDR2 (germline): SGHTA, FQGNSA. CDR3 DNA sequence: TGTGCCAGCAGCTTATCCCACAATTCAAAAAACATTCAGTACTTC. Its translation: CASSLSHNSKNIQYF.

The chain links TRBV6-5 to TRBJ2-5; 9 bases align to TRBD2. Germline CDR1 is MNHEY and CDR2 is SVGAGI. This CDR3 has 16 residues. With 2 bases clipped from V and 2 bases from J, the junction kept 6 bases outside the gene matches. The CDR3 loop reads CASSYGGGASQETQYF. DNA of the CDR3: TGTGCCAGCAGTTACGGCGGGGGGGCTTCACAAGAGACCCAGTACTTC.

This clone is a singleton in its sample. CDR3 loop: CASSQRGGGETQYF. The CDR3 DNA is TGTGCCAGCAGCCAAAGAGGAGGAGGGGAGACCCAGTACTTC. The chain recombines TRBV4-2 with TRBJ2-5; D may be TRBD2 (6 bases). This CDR3 region has 14 residues. Germline V CDR1 and CDR2: LGHNA, YNFKEQ. V was trimmed by 2 bases and J by 5 bases, leaving 12 bases between them.

V is TRBV29-1 and J is TRBJ1-2; perhaps TRBD1 as D (6 bases). Germline V CDR1 and CDR2: SQVTM, ANQGSEA. This CDR3 spans 11 amino acids. V lost 7 bases to trimming and J lost 14 bases, with 20 bases between them. The CDR3 region has the DNA TGCAGCGCCCATGCACAGGGTTCGCAAACCTTC. Translated: CSAHAQGSQTF.

The chain employs TRBV29-1 and TRBJ2-1, with 8 bases identical to TRBD1. Looked up from germline, CDR1 is SQVTM and CDR2 is ANQGSEA. CDR3 length equals 11 residues. J gave up 9 bases and V 8 bases, and 6 bases lay outside the gene matches. The CDR3 region is CSPRQGSEQFF. CDR3 DNA sequence: TGCAGCCCACGACAGGGGTCTGAGCAGTTCTTC.

The J gene is TRBJ1-4, the V gene TRBV24-1; a possible D gene is TRBD1 (6 bases). The CDR3 runs to 12 residues. The germline gives CDR1 KGHDR, CDR2 SFDVKD. Trimming shortened V by 10 bases and J by 10 bases, and 15 bases separated the two germline ends. The CDR3 DNA is TGTGCCACTAGGGACACCCTGGGAAAACTGTTTTTT. Residues: CATRDTLGKLFF.

For this clone: Different DNA sequences within this sample yield the same CDR3. CDR3 nucleotides: TGCGCCAGCAGCCAAGGAGAGGGCTCTTATAATTCACCCCTCCACTTT. This codes for CASSQGEGSYNSPLHF. The chain has TRBV4-1 and TRBJ1-6; no firm D call. The CDR3 is made up of 16 amino acids. V lost 1 base to trimming and J lost 4 bases, with 11 bases between them. Germline V gives CDR1 MGHRA, CDR2 YSYEKL.

For this clone: Distinct nucleotide sequences in the sample also encode this CDR3. The chain employs TRBV12-3 or TRBV12-4 and TRBJ1-4; 8 bases fit TRBD1. The CDR3 runs 11 residues. Trimming cost V 1 base and J 14 bases; bases outside gene matches: 0. The DNA of the CDR3 is TGTGCCAGCAGTTTAGGACAGGGGCTGTTTTTT. Translated: CASSLGQGLFF.

The V gene is TRBV12-3 or TRBV12-4, the J gene TRBJ1-2; D uncertain. V lost 6 bases to trimming and J lost 4 bases, with 9 bases between them. The CDR3 contains 12 residues. The CDR3, as DNA: TGTGCCAGCAGCACGAGGGCCTATGGCTACACCTTC. This translates into CASSTRAYGYTF.

The chain links TRBV27 to TRBJ2-3, with 11 nucleotides matching TRBD2. Germline CDR1 MNHEY, CDR2 SMNVEV (reference sequence). This CDR3 contains 16 residues. V lost 4 bases, J lost 5 bases, and 8 bases stayed unmatched. The CDR3 nucleotides are TGTGCCAGCAGTTCATTAGCGGGGGGGGCGATAGATACGCAGTATTTT. Translation: CASSSLAGGAIDTQYF.

The rearrangement joins TRBV6-2 or TRBV6-3 to TRBJ2-7, with TRBD2 matching over 9 bases. The germline V gene encodes CDR1 MNHEY and CDR2 SVGEGT. The CDR3 has 15 residues. V lost 5 bases to trimming and J lost 3 bases; unmatched junction nucleotides: 8. The CDR3 region is CASSAPGLALYEQYV. Here the CDR3 DNA reads TGTGCCAGCAGTGCCCCGGGACTAGCCCTCTACGAGCAGTACGTC.

The J gene is TRBJ1-3, the V gene TRBV6-2 or TRBV6-3; possibly TRBD1 for D (6 bases). V lost 3 bases and J lost 3, with 15 bases in between. The V gene's germline CDR1 is MNHEY and CDR2 SVGEGT. The CDR3 is 16 amino acids. The CDR3 loop reads CASSYLGGASGNTIYF. The CDR3 nucleotides read TGTGCCAGCAGTTATCTCGGGGGGGCAAGTGGAAACACCATATATTTT.

The CDR3 region has the DNA TGCGCCAGCGGGATCCCGGAGGGCGATGGCTACACCTTC. Encoded protein: CASGIPEGDGYTF. This chain joins TRBV5-1 and TRBJ1-2; D uncertain. Deletions cut 7 bases from V and 6 bases from J, with 16 bases between. Germline CDR1 reads SGHRS; CDR2 reads YFSETQ. This CDR3 has 13 residues.

The chain employs TRBV20-1 and TRBJ2-3, with D unresolved. This CDR3 has 10 amino acids. The germline V gene encodes CDR1 DFQATT and CDR2 SNEGSKA (reference sequence). Between the trimmed V and J ends, which lost 4 bases and 3 bases, there was a span of 2 bases. The CDR3 DNA reads TGCAGTGCTATAACAGATACGCAGTATTTT. This codes for CSAITDTQYF.

This clone showed up just a few times. The CDR3, as DNA: TGCGCCAGCAGTGAGTCTACCGGACTCACCGAAAACATTCAGTACTTC. It specifies CASSESTGLTENIQYF. V usage is TRBV10-2 and J usage is TRBJ2-4; TRBD2 is a possible D gene (5 bases). Germline V gene lookup returns CDR1 WSHSY and CDR2 SAAADI. The CDR3 length is 16 residues. The V gene lost 0 bases and the J gene lost 5 bases, with 14 bases spanning the gap.